This entry lists 27 T cell receptor beta chains sequenced from one sample in a study of blood T cell repertoires in COVID-19. Method: immunoSEQ multiplex PCR; TCRdb's copy keeps in-frame clones and lacks some. The sample shows over 30,000 clones, over 75% of them seen only once. The sequencing sample was made of peripheral blood. The receptors shown here come from a woman aged 55-70 years with active COVID-19.

The gene calls are TRBV28 and TRBJ2-6, with 7 bases matching TRBD1. Losses at the gene ends were 6 bases for V and 2 bases for J; bases not matched to a gene: 10. Germline-derived CDR1 and CDR2 are MDHEN and SYDVKM. The CDR3 totals 17 residues. Written as DNA, the CDR3 is TGTGCCAGCAGCCTATATAATCAGGGGGCTGGGGCCAACGTCCTGACTTTC. Its translation is CASSLYNQGAGANVLTF. Using reference TRBV28 and TRBJ2-6 for the parts outside the CDR3, the full variable domain is DVKVTQSSRYLVKRTGEKVFLECVQDMDHENMFWYRQDPGLGLRLIYFSYDVKMKEKGDIPEGYSVSREKKERFSLILESASTNQTSMYLCASSLYNQGAGANVLTFGAGSRLTVL.

The chain links TRBV6-1 to TRBJ2-1; 10 positions agree with TRBD2. The J segment lost 3 bases and the V segment lost 3 bases, leaving 5 bases of the junction unmatched. Germline lookup yields CDR1 MNHNS and CDR2 SASEGT. The length of the CDR3 is 16 residues. CDR3 sequence reads: CASSDWASGGYNEQFF. The DNA for the CDR3 is TGTGCCAGCAGTGACTGGGCTAGCGGGGGCTACAATGAGCAGTTCTTC.

The J gene is TRBJ2-6, the V gene TRBV14; tentatively, D is TRBD1 (7 bases). Germline assignment: CDR1 SGHDN and CDR2 FVKESK. The CDR3 spans 19 residues. V lost 5 bases and J lost 0, with 20 bases in between. The CDR3 loop reads CASSNFAGQTTSGANVLTF. The CDR3 DNA reads TGTGCCAGCAGCAACTTTGCGGGACAGACTACCTCTGGGGCCAACGTCCTGACTTTC.

The gene calls are TRBV25-1 and TRBJ2-5, with TRBD2 matching over 11 bases. From germline, CDR1 is MGHDK and CDR2 SYGVNS. J lost 2 bases, V lost 5 bases, and 10 bases had no gene match. The CDR3 is 17 residues long. The chain's CDR3 is CASSPLAGGPWQETQYF. The CDR3 bases are TGTGCCAGCAGTCCTTTAGCGGGGGGGCCTTGGCAAGAGACCCAGTACTTC.

The chain links TRBV27 to TRBJ2-5; possibly TRBD2 for D (7 bases). Per germline, CDR1 MNHEY and CDR2 SMNVEV (reference sequence). The CDR3 runs to 15 residues. Trimming pared 7 bases from V and 4 bases from J, leaving 19 bases between. The CDR3: CASTFLGGARETQYF. Written as DNA, the CDR3 is TGTGCCAGCACCTTCCTTGGGGGGGCCCGAGAGACCCAGTACTTC.

The chain's CDR3 is CASRVEGMNTEAFF. The CDR3 DNA reads as TGTGCCAGCAGGGTCGAGGGCATGAACACTGAAGCTTTCTTT. The rearrangement uses TRBV6-4 and TRBJ1-1, with no clear D. CDR1 MRHNA and CDR2 SNTAGT come from the germline V gene. The CDR3 sequence is 14 residues long. Trimming shortened V by 6 bases and J by 0 bases, and 11 bases separated the two germline ends.

The J gene is TRBJ2-7, the V gene TRBV28; TRBD2 might be the D (5 bases). The V end was cut by 5 bases, the J end by 0 bases, with 14 bases between. CDR1 MDHEN and CDR2 SYDVKM come from the germline V gene. The CDR3 length is 15 residues. The CDR3 is CASSPPGISSYEQYF. The CDR3 bases are TGTGCCAGCAGTCCCCCGGGGATTAGCTCCTACGAGCAGTACTTC.

The chain combines TRBV3-1 (or the pseudogene TRBV3-2) with TRBJ2-1; weak D call: TRBD1 (6 bases). V dropped 6 bases and J dropped 9 bases, with 12 bases sitting between them. The CDR3 is 12 amino acids. The germline gives CDR1 LGHDT, CDR2 YNNKEL (reference sequence). CDR3 loop: CASSLRGGEQFF. CDR3 nucleotides: TGTGCCAGCAGTCTCAGGGGTGGTGAGCAGTTCTTC.

The chain recombines TRBV28 with TRBJ1-4; D is possibly TRBD1 (6 bases). V was trimmed by 5 bases and J by 5 bases, leaving 15 bases between them. Germline CDR1 and CDR2: MDHEN and SYDVKM. The CDR3 is 15 amino acids. CDR3 in amino acids: CASSTPRGGNEKLFF. DNA of the CDR3: TGTGCCAGCAGTACCCCCAGGGGCGGCAATGAAAAACTGTTTTTT.

This chain connects TRBV9 to TRBJ1-6, with 7 bases matching TRBD1. V lost 4 bases, J lost 5 bases, and 3 bases stayed unmatched. Germline CDR1 and CDR2: SGDLS and YYNGEE. This CDR3 region has 14 residues. The CDR3 loop is CASSLGQDNSPLHF. CDR3 bases: TGTGCCAGCAGCCTAGGACAGGATAATTCACCCCTCCACTTT.

This clone is classed as medium-sized. The chain recombines TRBV9 with TRBJ2-7; D is ambiguous. Germline V gene lookup returns CDR1 SGDLS and CDR2 YYNGEE. The CDR3 extends over 18 amino acids. The V end was cut by 0 bases, the J end by 0 bases, with 19 bases between. For the CDR3, the DNA is TGTGCCAGCAGCGTAGGTTTGGGTGGAGCGCTTACCTCCTACGAGCAGTACTTC. It translates to CASSVGLGGALTSYEQYF.

This clone is categorized as medium-sized (0.01 to 0.1%). The chain couples TRBV2 to TRBJ1-4, with TRBD1 matching 10 bases. The CDR3 runs to 13 residues. With V trimmed by 8 bases and J by 6 bases, 3 bases remained unmatched. Looked up from germline, CDR1 is SNHLY and CDR2 is FYNNEI. The CDR3 DNA follows: TGTGCCAGCCGGGACAGGGGTTATGAAAAACTGTTTTTT. Translating gives CASRDRGYEKLFF.

This clone occurred a few times. The rearrangement links TRBV30 to TRBJ2-1; D is uncertain. Per germline, CDR1 GTSNPN and CDR2 SVGIG (reference sequence). V lost 1 base, J lost 15 bases, and 16 bases lay in between. The CDR3 extends over 12 amino acids. The CDR3 DNA is TGTGCCTGGAGTGCTGATTCTCAGAGGCGGTTCTTC. Protein: CAWSADSQRRFF.

V is TRBV5-1 and J is TRBJ1-4, with 7 bases that match TRBD1. V lost 4 bases to trimming and J lost 5 bases; unmatched junction nucleotides: 5. Germline CDR1 and CDR2: SGHRS and YFSETQ. The CDR3 contains 14 residues. The CDR3 nucleotides read TGCGCCAGCAGCCTCGACAGGGAAAATGAAAAACTGTTTTTT. Translation: CASSLDRENEKLFF.

This clone was observed a few times. V and J are TRBV7-9 and TRBJ1-1; D ambiguous. The CDR3 extends over 13 amino acids. Germline V gives CDR1 SEHNR, CDR2 FQNEAQ (reference sequence). V lost 2 bases to trimming and J lost 0 bases, with 4 bases between them. The CDR3 here is CASSLSMNTEAFF. The CDR3 nucleotides read TGTGCCAGCAGCTTATCTATGAACACTGAAGCTTTCTTT.

The rearrangement joins TRBV6-5 to TRBJ1-4, with D uncertain. In germline, CDR1 is MNHEY, CDR2 SVGAGI. Between the trimmed V and J ends, which lost 6 bases and 0 bases, there was a span of 11 bases. The CDR3 has 15 amino acids. The CDR3 protein is CASRRSGATNEKLFF. The CDR3 nucleotides read TGTGCCAGCAGACGCTCAGGTGCAACTAATGAAAAACTGTTTTTT.

The V and J genes are TRBV2 and TRBJ2-2; 8 positions agree with TRBD2. V was pared by 4 bases and J by 1 base, with 5 bases of the junction left unmatched. This CDR3 contains 16 residues. Germline assignment: CDR1 SNHLY and CDR2 FYNNEI. The CDR3 sequence is CASSVSGGGNTGELFF. The CDR3 nucleotides are TGTGCCAGCAGTGTAAGCGGGGGTGGGAACACCGGGGAGCTGTTTTTT.

V usage is TRBV29-1 and J usage is TRBJ1-2; D unresolved. The V gene's germline CDR1 is SQVTM and CDR2 ANQGSEA. The V end lost 8 bases, the J end lost 4 bases, and 14 bases lay between the germline ends. The CDR3 extends over 12 amino acids. The CDR3 spells CSLYSPGYGYTF. The CDR3 DNA reads TGCAGCCTATACAGCCCAGGCTATGGCTACACCTTC.

The chain couples TRBV6-6 to TRBJ1-4; D is perhaps TRBD1 (5 bases). Per the germline V gene, CDR1 is MNHNY and CDR2 is SVGAGI (reference sequence). The CDR3 has 15 residues. V was clipped by 6 bases and J by 4 bases, with 15 bases between them. CDR3 bases: TGTGCCAGCAGCTCGAAACGGGGGATTAATGAAAAACTGTTTTTT. Its translation is CASSSKRGINEKLFF.

The CDR3 is CASSALLGLAGDTDTQYF. The CDR3, as DNA: TGTGCCAGCAGCGCCTTATTGGGACTAGCGGGGGATACAGATACGCAGTATTTT. The chain carries TRBV9 and TRBJ2-3, with 14 bases matching TRBD2. Unmatched junction bases numbered 9, after V lost 3 bases and J lost 3 bases. CDR1 SGDLS and CDR2 YYNGEE come from the germline V gene. The CDR3 runs 18 residues.

This chain uses TRBV7-3 with TRBJ1-5; no clear D gene. The CDR3 spans 15 residues. Trimming pared 1 base from V and 7 bases from J, leaving 14 bases between. From germline, CDR1 is SGHTA and CDR2 FQGTGA. CDR3 sequence reads: CASSLSPGSGQPQHF. The CDR3 coding sequence is TGTGCCAGCAGCTTAAGCCCGGGGAGTGGGCAGCCCCAGCATTTT.

This clone showed up just once. The rearrangement joins TRBV5-4 to TRBJ1-6; TRBD1 matches at 7 bases. CDR1 is SGHNT and CDR2 is YYREEE in the germline V gene (reference sequence). The CDR3 has 15 residues. V shed 4 bases and J 7 bases; nucleotides not matched to a gene: 8. CDR3 residues: CASSRTGDSNSPLHF. CDR3 nucleotides: TGTGCCAGCAGCAGGACCGGGGACAGCAATTCACCCCTCCACTTT.

The chain joins TRBV11-1 to TRBJ1-1; 8 positions agree with TRBD1. The V gene end was trimmed by 5 bases and the J gene end by 0 bases; junction bases not matched to a gene: 5. This CDR3 spans 15 amino acids. In germline, CDR1 is SGHAT, CDR2 FQDESV (reference sequence). CDR3 sequence (DNA): TGTGCCAGCAGCGAGGACAGGGTTATGAACACTGAAGCTTTCTTT. Translation: CASSEDRVMNTEAFF. The full variable domain, with the rest looked up from reference TRBV11-1 and TRBJ1-1, is EAEVAQSPRYKITEKSQAVAFWCDPISGHATLYWYRQILGQGPELLVQFQDESVVDDSQLPKDRFSAERLKGVDSTLKIQPAELGDSAMYLCASSEDRVMNTEAFFGQGTRLTVV.

The CDR3 bases are TGCAGCGTTAGGAATGGAGCGGGGGCGGGAGATGAGCAGTTCTTC. It encodes CSVRNGAGAGDEQFF. This chain joins TRBV29-1 and TRBJ2-1; 8 positions match TRBD2. Germline values: CDR1 SQVTM, CDR2 ANQGSEA. The J segment lost 8 bases and the V segment lost 5 bases, leaving 14 bases of the junction unmatched. The CDR3 consists of 15 residues.

Written as DNA, the CDR3 is TGCGCCAGCAGCAAGGGACAGGGCAAAGAGACCCAGTACTTC. Its translation: CASSKGQGKETQYF. This chain joins TRBV4-1 and TRBJ2-5; the match to TRBD1 covers 9 bases. J was trimmed by 3 bases and V by 5 bases; bases with no gene match: 4. This CDR3 region has 14 residues. Germline V gene data show CDR1 as MGHRA and CDR2 as YSYEKL.

The chain combines TRBV28 with TRBJ2-3; D not certain. Looked up from germline, CDR1 is MDHEN and CDR2 is SYDVKM. The CDR3 extends over 13 amino acids. The germline V and J ends were trimmed by 2 bases and 3 bases, with 6 bases remaining between them. The CDR3 protein is CASSLPPTDTQYF. In DNA form, the CDR3 reads TGTGCCAGCAGTTTACCCCCGACAGATACGCAGTATTTT.

The sample holds a few counts of this clone. The chain recombines TRBV5-1 with TRBJ2-1, with 7 bases lining up with TRBD1. This CDR3 has 16 amino acids. V shed 3 bases, J shed 5 bases, and the junction held 11 bases outside the gene matches. Germline V lookup: CDR1 SGHRS, CDR2 YFSETQ. The CDR3 protein is CASSSQGGQVNNEQFF. The DNA of the CDR3 is TGCGCCAGCAGCTCTCAGGGCGGACAGGTAAACAATGAGCAGTTCTTC. Filled out from reference TRBV5-1 and TRBJ2-1, the complete variable domain reads KAGVTQTPRYLIKTRGQQVTLSCSPISGHRSVSWYQQTPGQGLQFLFEYFSETQRNKGNFPGRFSGRQFSNSRSEMNVSTLELGDSALYLCASSSQGGQVNNEQFFGPGTRLTVL.